A selection of T cell receptor beta chains follows, all from one sample in a study of CXCR3-negative and CXCR3-positive naive CD8 T cells. Reprocessing the 5' RACE reads, TCRdb reports a single entry for every CDR3 protein and omits DNA. The sample data list about 110,000 distinct CDR3 sequences. The sample consisted of naive CXCR3+ CD8+ T cells from blood. The receptors were sampled from a human donor in good health. Some clones in this sample may be carry-over from other donors' samples. The CDR3 runs from the conserved cysteine through the conserved F or W. Fields, in order: J gene, V gene, CDR3 protein.

TRBJ1-2 | TRBV6-5 | CASSYSGGLEGYTF
TRBJ2-1 | TRBV23-1 | CASSRSGPGDEQFF
TRBJ1-2 | TRBV30 | CAWATGGYGYTF
TRBJ1-5 | TRBV5-8 | CASSLYNQPQHF
TRBJ2-1 | TRBV28 | CASSYPSYNEQFF
TRBJ2-2 | TRBV11-2 | CASSWDGVGTGELFF
TRBJ2-1 | TRBV29-1 | CSVPPSGAVNEQFF
TRBJ2-7 | TRBV7-6 | CASSYTRYGEQYF
TRBJ1-4 | TRBV7-9 | CASSPTGTANEKLFF
TRBJ2-3 | TRBV10-3 | CAISEPWTGEGDTQYF
TRBJ1-1 | TRBV7-9 | CASSLDLDGPNTEAFF
TRBJ2-5 | TRBV15 | CATSSSGAGKTQYF
TRBJ2-7 | TRBV29-1 | CSVGQGDRYEQYF
TRBJ1-4 | TRBV4-3 | CASSPESGTVLEKLFF
TRBJ2-3 | TRBV28 | CASSPVTSGEEYF
TRBJ2-7 | TRBV7-9 | CASSFPGTVYEQYF
TRBJ2-7 | TRBV10-3 | CAIGGLADEQYF
TRBJ2-1 | TRBV19 | CASSLQDSYNEQFF
TRBJ2-4 | TRBV20-1 | CSARVLPGTPEEIQYF
TRBJ2-1 | TRBV7-9 | CASSPPQHNEQLF
TRBJ2-1 | TRBV7-9 | CASTPQSGNEQFF
TRBJ2-7 | TRBV19 | CASSPQTDSYEQYF
TRBJ2-1 | TRBV5-6 | CASSFNGKSYNEQFF
TRBJ2-7 | TRBV20-1 | CSARDMGGDLLYEQYF
TRBJ2-2 | TRBV11-3 | CASSSRERGTGELFF
TRBJ1-2 | TRBV5-1 | CASGGGTKLDTFHGYTF
TRBJ2-7 | TRBV7-9 | CASSPGGSAHEQYF
TRBJ2-3 | TRBV14 | CASSQGPSGSSGDTQYF